The TCR beta chain described here comes from a study of chemoradiotherapy in HPV16-positive cancers. Study in general: Two HPV16-positive patients' cells yielded candidate HPV-specific clones and common motifs. Study findings and constraints: Only a couple of HPV16-positive patients supplied the functional HPV-specificity definition.

Trimming took 7 bases from V and 3 from J; bases not matched to a gene: 5. The germline CDR1 and CDR2 sequences are MDHEN and SYDVKM. This CDR3 contains 14 residues. TCRdb's table, derived via immunoSEQ multiplex PCR, lists solely in-frame clones and lacks some. Among 11,000 or so clones listed, 55% to 65% were seen once. As regards this clone: Its matching antigen is unknown.

Repeated repertoire sampling spanned the course of chemoradiotherapy. Sampling was done from a patient who underwent chemoradiotherapy. This clonotype originated in a human donor with HPV-associated anogenital cancer. The chain carries TRBV28 and TRBJ2-2; 7 bases agree with TRBD2. CDR3 residues: CASNRLADTGELFF. Written as DNA, the CDR3 is TGTGCCAGCAACCGTCTAGCGGACACCGGGGAGCTGTTTTTT.